The present T cell receptor beta chain was sequenced within a study of PD-1 blockade in classical Hodgkin lymphoma. The CDR3 is made up of 18 amino acids. Looked up from germline, CDR1 is SGDLS and CDR2 is YYNGEE. V was clipped by 3 bases and J by 8 bases; unmatched bases: 20. Profiled with immunoSEQ multiplex PCR; TCRdb holds only in-frame clones, not every one. Of around 50,000 clones in the sample, around 90% were seen once. With no exception, relapse followed autologous stem cell transplantation in all patients, and brentuximab vedotin exposure varied. The sequencing used peripheral blood mononuclear cells (PBMCs), collected before the second cycle of nivolumab. This sequence originates from a human donor with classical Hodgkin lymphoma. This sequence joins TRBV9 and TRBJ2-1; 7 bases are a match to TRBD2. Here the CDR3 reads CASSETSEWGLRSDEQFF. The CDR3 DNA reads as TGTGCCAGCAGCGAGACGTCGGAGTGGGGACTAAGGTCGGATGAGCAGTTCTTC.